These 30 T cell receptor beta chains came from one sample sequenced in a study of cytomegalovirus exposure and HLA in healthy donors. The PCR used 60 Vbeta and 13 Jbeta primers. Clones were read by immunoSEQ multiplex PCR, and TCRdb kept only the in-frame ones, dropping some. The sample includes tens of thousands of clones. Sequencing input: PBMCs. The origin of the receptors is a young woman in good health and CMV-seronegative.

The rearrangement joins TRBV5-1 to TRBJ2-7; 9 bases align to TRBD2. The CDR3 is 14 amino acids. Germline V gene sequence: CDR1 SGHRS, CDR2 YFSETQ. Losses at the gene ends were 3 bases for V and 4 bases for J; bases not matched to a gene: 5. The CDR3 is CASSYSGSPYEQYF. The CDR3 region has the DNA TGCGCCAGCAGCTATAGCGGGAGCCCTTACGAGCAGTACTTC.

The genes are TRBV7-9 and TRBJ2-3; TRBD2 matches at 9 bases. The CDR3 contains 17 residues. V dropped 1 base and J dropped 6; count of bases not matched to a gene: 11. CDR1 is SEHNR and CDR2 is FQNEAQ in the germline V gene (reference sequence). CDR3 amino acids: CASSLDRAGGPVDTQYF. The CDR3 DNA follows: TGTGCCAGCAGCTTAGATAGGGCGGGGGGGCCGGTGGATACGCAGTATTTT.

The rearrangement links TRBV2 to TRBJ1-1, with TRBD1 matching 8 bases. The CDR3 extends over 14 amino acids. Germline CDR1 is SNHLY and CDR2 is FYNNEI. Germline trimming cut 7 bases from V and 3 bases from J; bases unmatched to any gene: 7. The CDR3 loop reads CASNYRGRDTEAFF. For the CDR3, the DNA is TGTGCCAGCAACTACAGGGGGAGAGACACTGAAGCTTTCTTT.

The chain is built from TRBV28 and TRBJ1-2, with 10 positions matching TRBD1. The CDR3 consists of 14 residues. CDR1 and CDR2 from the germline V gene are MDHEN and SYDVKM. Germline trimming cut 6 bases from V and 7 bases from J; bases unmatched to any gene: 8. DNA for the CDR3: TGTGCCAGCAGCCCCGGACAGGGGGTGGGTGGCTACACCTTC. Protein: CASSPGQGVGGYTF.

The rearrangement uses TRBV18 and TRBJ2-3, with D hard to call. V was trimmed by 3 bases and J by 9 bases, leaving 7 bases between them. From germline, CDR1 is KGHSH and CDR2 LQKENI. The CDR3 is made up of 11 amino acids. In DNA form, the CDR3 reads TGTGCCAGCTCACCGGAGCGAACGCAGTATTTT. Residues: CASSPERTQYF.

The chain uses TRBV9 and TRBJ1-1; no firm D call. V was trimmed by 3 bases and J by 1 base, leaving 13 bases between them. The CDR3 runs to 15 residues. Germline loops: CDR1 SGDLS, CDR2 YYNGEE. The CDR3 spells CASSARHDANTEAFF. The DNA for the CDR3 is TGTGCCAGCAGCGCCCGACACGATGCGAACACTGAAGCTTTCTTT. Drawing the rest from reference TRBV9 and TRBJ1-1, the complete variable domain is DSGVTQTPKHLITATGQRVTLRCSPRSGDLSVYWYQQSLDQGLQFLIQYYNGEERAKGNILERFSAQQFPDLHSELNLSSLELGDSALYFCASSARHDANTEAFFGQGTRLTVV.

The chain carries TRBV6-5 and TRBJ2-1, with TRBD2 identical over 13 bases. This CDR3 is built from 15 residues. The germline CDR1 and CDR2 sequences are MNHEY and SVGAGI. V dropped 2 bases and J dropped 9; count of bases not matched to a gene: 4. CDR3 sequence: CASSYGLAGVGEQFF. The CDR3 nucleotides are TGTGCCAGCAGTTACGGACTAGCGGGAGTGGGTGAGCAGTTCTTC.

The chain has TRBV5-4 and TRBJ1-1; unclear D gene. This CDR3 has 14 amino acids. CDR1 is SGHNT and CDR2 is YYREEE in the germline V gene (reference sequence). Trimming left V 5 bases short and J 4 bases short, with 15 bases between. The CDR3 protein is CASSRILEATEAFF. The CDR3 nucleotides read TGTGCCAGCAGTCGCATACTCGAAGCCACTGAAGCTTTCTTT.

The chain uses TRBV30 and TRBJ1-1; a weak D match, TRBD1 (5 bases). Trimming cost V 3 bases and J 0 bases, with 8 bases left between them. The CDR3 runs 13 residues. Germline V gene lookup returns CDR1 GTSNPN and CDR2 SVGIG (reference sequence). In DNA, the CDR3 is TGTGCCTGGAGCCCCAGGGTGAACACTGAAGCTTTCTTT. Its protein is CAWSPRVNTEAFF.

J is TRBJ1-2 and V is TRBV19, with unresolved D. The V gene lost 7 bases and the J gene lost 4 bases, with 16 bases spanning the gap. The CDR3 has 14 amino acids. Germline V CDR1 and CDR2: LNHDA, SQIVND (reference sequence). The CDR3 DNA reads as TGTGCCAGTACCCTGACAACTGCGGGCTATGGCTACACCTTC. Amino acids: CASTLTTAGYGYTF.

The CDR3 is CASSFYRGQSTGELFF. The CDR3 nucleotides are TGCGCCAGCAGCTTTTACCGGGGACAGTCCACCGGGGAGCTGTTTTTT. The chain joins TRBV5-1 to TRBJ2-2, with 7 positions matching TRBD1. Losses at the gene ends were 2 bases for V and 4 bases for J; bases not matched to a gene: 8. Germline CDR1 is SGHRS and CDR2 is YFSETQ. This CDR3 is 16 amino acids long.

The rearrangement uses TRBV6-1 and TRBJ1-2; 9 nucleotides agree with TRBD1. This CDR3 spans 12 amino acids. CDR1 is MNHNS and CDR2 is SASEGT in the germline V gene. V shed 9 bases and J 7 bases; nucleotides not matched to a gene: 6. CDR3 amino acids: CASRTGGSGYTF. The CDR3 DNA follows: TGTGCCAGTCGAACAGGGGGCTCTGGCTACACCTTC.

The chain uses TRBV6-5 and TRBJ1-1; 7 nucleotides align to TRBD1. Looked up from germline, CDR1 is MNHEY and CDR2 is SVGAGI. The CDR3 is 14 amino acids. V dropped 6 bases and J dropped 4; count of bases not matched to a gene: 8. For the CDR3, the DNA is TGTGCCAGCAGGTCGACAGGGCTTGGCACTGAAGCTTTCTTT. Translating gives CASRSTGLGTEAFF.

The chain joins TRBV7-3 to TRBJ1-1; D is perhaps TRBD1 (5 bases). Germline assignment: CDR1 SGHTA and CDR2 FQGTGA. V was pared by 5 bases and J by 4 bases, with 14 bases between. This CDR3 has 14 residues. The CDR3 nucleotides read TGTGCCAGCAGCCTACCAGGGTCGGGCACTGAAGCTTTCTTT. Protein product: CASSLPGSGTEAFF.

The chain employs TRBV4-2 and TRBJ2-7; TRBD2 matches 11 bases. The V segment lost 0 bases and the J segment 0 bases; nucleotides outside the gene matches: 7. Germline CDR1 is LGHNA and CDR2 is YNFKEQ. This CDR3 comprises 18 residues. The DNA for the CDR3 is TGTGCCAGCAGCCAAGAATACCTTACTAGCGGGAGCTCCTACGAGCAGTACTTC. This sequence encodes CASSQEYLTSGSSYEQYF.

This chain joins TRBV14 and TRBJ2-1, with TRBD2 matching 8 bases. In germline, CDR1 is SGHDN, CDR2 FVKESK. The CDR3 spans 17 residues. Trimming at V came to 4 bases and at J to 8 bases, leaving 16 bases not matched to a gene. CDR3 sequence reads: CASSPGAGGRNIDEQFF. In DNA form, the CDR3 reads TGTGCCAGCAGCCCAGGGGCGGGCGGGAGGAACATCGATGAGCAGTTCTTC.

The J gene is TRBJ2-5, the V gene TRBV19, with 7 bases matching TRBD1. V lost 7 bases, J lost 1 base, and 3 bases stayed unmatched. CDR1 is LNHDA and CDR2 is SQIVND in the germline V gene (reference sequence). The CDR3 totals 13 residues. The CDR3: CASNDRAQETQYF. For the CDR3, the DNA is TGTGCCAGTAACGACAGGGCCCAAGAGACCCAGTACTTC.

The chain joins TRBV10-2 to TRBJ1-5; D is ambiguous. Germline CDR1 WSHSY, CDR2 SAAADI. The germline V and J ends were trimmed by 5 bases and 7 bases, with 12 bases remaining between them. The CDR3 covers 13 residues. CDR3 nucleotides: TGCGCCAGCAGTCCCGATAGCGGGCAGCCCCAGCATTTT. The encoded protein is CASSPDSGQPQHF.

The V gene is TRBV5-1, the J gene TRBJ1-4; 8 positions agree with TRBD1. Trimming cost V 5 bases and J 4 bases; bases outside gene matches: 7. Per germline, CDR1 SGHRS and CDR2 YFSETQ. The CDR3 has 15 amino acids. As DNA, the CDR3 is TGCGCCAGCAGGGTGAGGACAGGGAGTAATGAAAAACTGTTTTTT. Amino acids: CASRVRTGSNEKLFF.

The rearrangement joins TRBV6-5 to TRBJ2-7, with 7 bases aligning to TRBD1. V lost 6 bases and J lost 1; bases outside the gene matches: 3. Germline V gene sequence: CDR1 MNHEY, CDR2 SVGAGI. The CDR3 contains 13 residues. CDR3 nucleotide sequence: TGTGCCAGCAGAGGACAGGCTTCCTACGAGCAGTACTTC. Amino acid sequence: CASRGQASYEQYF.

The V and J genes are TRBV2 and TRBJ2-2; 8 nucleotides align to TRBD2. Trimming took 3 bases from V and 4 from J; bases not matched to a gene: 7. This CDR3 comprises 16 residues. The germline gives CDR1 SNHLY, CDR2 FYNNEI. Written as DNA, the CDR3 is TGTGCCAGCAGTGATCAAGCGGGAGAGGCCACCGGGGAGCTGTTTTTT. This codes for CASSDQAGEATGELFF.

This chain links TRBV30 with TRBJ1-2; possible D gene TRBD1, 6 bases. Trimming stripped 2 bases from V and 8 bases from J, with 9 bases between. The CDR3 runs to 11 residues. Germline V gene data show CDR1 as GTSNPN and CDR2 as SVGIG (reference sequence). The CDR3 is CAWSWGGGYTF. CDR3 nucleotide sequence: TGTGCCTGGAGTTGGGGGGGCGGCTACACCTTC.

The CDR3 nucleotides are TGCGCCAGCAGCTTGGCCGGAGGTGGGAGCAATCAGCCCCAGCATTTT. Protein sequence: CASSLAGGGSNQPQHF. The chain has TRBV5-1 and TRBJ1-5; D unclear. Trimming cost V 0 bases and J 1 base, with 11 bases left between them. Germline CDR1 reads SGHRS; CDR2 reads YFSETQ. The CDR3 spans 16 residues.

In the case of this clone: Additional DNA sequences in this sample encode the identical CDR3. This rearrangement joins TRBV5-1 to TRBJ2-2; D gene uncertain. V dropped 0 bases and J dropped 5 bases, with 8 bases sitting between them. Germline values: CDR1 SGHRS, CDR2 YFSETQ. The CDR3 covers 14 residues. The CDR3 spells CASSLEPGTGELFF. Written as DNA, the CDR3 is TGCGCCAGCAGCTTGGAGCCGGGTACCGGGGAGCTGTTTTTT.

The chain recombines TRBV7-9 with TRBJ2-6; the match to TRBD1 covers 12 bases. The V gene end was trimmed by 5 bases and the J gene end by 3 bases; junction bases not matched to a gene: 8. The CDR3 consists of 18 residues. CDR1 and CDR2 (germline): SEHNR, FQNEAQ (reference sequence). The CDR3 DNA follows: TGTGCCAGCAGCATTGCCGGGACAGGGGGCTATGGGGCCAACGTCCTGACTTTC. As protein: CASSIAGTGGYGANVLTF.

V gene TRBV18 combines with J gene TRBJ2-7, with D tentatively TRBD2 (6 bases). CDR1 is KGHSH and CDR2 is LQKENI in the germline V gene. There are 15 residues in the CDR3. Between the trimmed V and J ends, which lost 6 bases and 2 bases, there was a span of 17 bases. The CDR3 loop reads CASSRAGGAPYEQYF. As DNA, the CDR3 is TGTGCCAGCTCGCGTGCCGGGGGTGCTCCCTACGAGCAGTACTTC.

This rearrangement joins TRBV29-1 to TRBJ2-1; 10 nucleotides align to TRBD2. Germline V lookup: CDR1 SQVTM, CDR2 ANQGSEA. This CDR3 region has 11 residues. CDR3 DNA sequence: TGCGGGACTAGCGCCTACAATGAGCAGTTCTTC. Translated, it gives CGTSAYNEQFF.

The V gene is TRBV18, the J gene TRBJ1-2, with D maybe TRBD1 (6 bases). Germline assignment: CDR1 KGHSH and CDR2 LQKENI. CDR3 size: 15 residues. Trimming stripped 4 bases from V and 4 bases from J, with 16 bases between. The DNA of the CDR3 is TGTGCCAGCTCACTAGGGGACACTAGGGGCTATGGCTACACCTTC. Translation gives CASSLGDTRGYGYTF.

The chain joins TRBV5-1 to TRBJ2-3, with TRBD2 identical over 8 bases. The V segment lost 3 bases and the J segment 5 bases; nucleotides outside the gene matches: 5. From germline, CDR1 is SGHRS and CDR2 YFSETQ. CDR3 length: 14 residues. CDR3 protein: CASSWGLGRDTQYF. CDR3 nucleotide sequence: TGCGCCAGCAGCTGGGGACTAGGCAGAGATACGCAGTATTTT.

The chain employs TRBV5-4 and TRBJ2-5, with TRBD2 matching over 12 bases. The CDR3 consists of 16 residues. V lost 1 base, J lost 3 bases, and 4 bases stayed unmatched. CDR1 and CDR2 (germline): SGHNT, YYREEE (reference sequence). CDR3: CASSLFPSGREETQYF. CDR3 nucleotides: TGTGCCAGCAGCTTGTTCCCTAGCGGGAGGGAAGAGACCCAGTACTTC.